A selection of T cell receptor beta chains follows, all from one sample in a study of Graves' ophthalmopathy and Graves' hyperthyroidism. TCRdb re-analysed the multiplex PCR reads in MiXCR, keeping a single row per CDR3 protein. The sample carries some 1.1 million distinct CDR3 sequences, 35% to 40% recorded once. The sequenced sample was peripheral blood or thyroid tissue (not recorded which). All receptors derive from an adult man with Graves' hyperthyroidism. CDR3s leave out the opening cysteine and the closing phenylalanine or tryptophan. D genes are given only for firm matches. Rows may omit the clone size; those that give it use once, few, many or a size class.

>.|TRBV7-9|.
ASSSIARGTEAF
>few|TRBV29-1|TRBD2
SVEGLAGGLDTQY
>.|TRBV19|.
ASSPSTAHNTEAF
>.|TRBV12-3/TRBV12-4|.
ASSFSGTNDSPLH
>few|TRBV4-3|.
ASSPEVGGMNTEAF
>.|TRBV11-2|.
ASSLVSQPNTGELF
>.|TRBV11-1|.
ASSSGLGSTTTGELF
>many|TRBV7-2|.
ASSWDRLSPNSPLH
>.|TRBV20-1|.
SARIPGGRNQPQH
>many|TRBV7-2|.
ASSLVGATGVEAF
>.|TRBV29-1|TRBD1
SVEPGQGHEQY
>many|TRBV6-5|TRBD1
ASSPSHGTGKDGQY
>few|TRBV6-5|.
ASSYSGRHDGYT
>many|TRBV4-3|.
ASSHPDITEAF
>many|TRBV12-5|.
ASEDSMNTEAF
>many|TRBV12-3/TRBV12-4|.
ASTDRTRAF
>few|TRBV7-2|TRBD2
ASSRLASQY
>many|TRBV11-2|.
ASRRSGTKETQY
>.|TRBV25-1|.
ASSDAGLTQPQH
>many|TRBV2|TRBD1
ASSEALGTGYEQY
>.|TRBV29-1|.
SVYGHLNTEAF
>.|TRBV3-1|TRBD1
ASSYQSAGTVYEQY
>.|TRBV10-3|.
ASLSRRNSSGNTIY
>few|TRBV19|.
AIPTKIRLDEKLF
>few|TRBV10-1|TRBD1
ASSEPDRGLYGYT
>many|TRBV4-1|.
ASSQEGRDSPLH
>many|TRBV9|TRBD1
ASSKSTGADYGYT
>.|TRBV10-3|TRBD2
ATTGTSGRVEQF
>.|TRBV11-2|TRBD2
ASSLVFSPAGVDEQY
>.|TRBV7-8|.
ASSQEGQQPQH
>.|TRBV10-3|.
AISYESYEQY
>many|TRBV2|TRBD1
ASRKGQGNPQETQY
>many|TRBV29-1|TRBD2
SVVRGVETQY
>.|TRBV9|.
ASSPNGRDYEQY
>.|TRBV7-2|.
ASSPNTVQPQH
>many|TRBV29-1|TRBD2
SAEAGDFTGELF
>.|TRBV12-3/TRBV12-4|.
ASSLFGQGRKDTGELF
>many|TRBV10-3|TRBD1
AISESGTGEAF
>.|TRBV20-1|.
SASGEAF
>.|TRBV2|TRBD1
AGRNRTGGVSYNSPLH
>many|TRBV11-3|.
ASGVAVGAEAF
>few|TRBV6-2/TRBV6-3|.
ASSYHTYEQY
>few|TRBV27|TRBD2
ASSLQIAGSGELF
>.|TRBV20-1|.
SARAGGPTIGNQPQH
>few|TRBV9|TRBD1
ASSPRTGGFAF
>.|TRBV10-3|.
AISGAVTEAF
>many|TRBV4-2|.
ASSQEGASPLH
>few|TRBV6-2/TRBV6-3|.
ASSYRGWSANTGELF
>.|TRBV12-3/TRBV12-4|TRBD1
ASSQGASEAF